The clone carrying this T cell receptor beta chain was recorded many times. Antigen specificity is unknown. It was with a sample-barcoded 5' primer and a J-beta primer mix that a second PCR of about 6 to 12 cycles was run. In TCRdb, the 5' RACE reads were re-called with MiXCR into one record per CDR3 protein. The table has about 280,000 distinct CDR3 sequences, around 27% seen once. The data stem from a study of blood T cells in healthy people across ages. The study's findings and limits: The fall in TCR beta diversity per million T cells was roughly linear with age.

This receptor was identified in a woman in her 70s in good health. What was sequenced was blood.

This CDR3 reads CASSQEEVIWGMNTEAFF. In DNA form, the CDR3 reads TGTGCCAGCAGCCAAGAAGAGGTGATTTGGGGCATGAACACTGAAGCTTTCTTT. This chain uses TRBV14 with TRBJ1-1; D may be TRBD1 (5 bases). Trimming stripped 0 bases from V and 0 bases from J, with 17 bases between. Germline CDR1 is SGHDN and CDR2 is FVKESK. The CDR3 has 18 amino acids.